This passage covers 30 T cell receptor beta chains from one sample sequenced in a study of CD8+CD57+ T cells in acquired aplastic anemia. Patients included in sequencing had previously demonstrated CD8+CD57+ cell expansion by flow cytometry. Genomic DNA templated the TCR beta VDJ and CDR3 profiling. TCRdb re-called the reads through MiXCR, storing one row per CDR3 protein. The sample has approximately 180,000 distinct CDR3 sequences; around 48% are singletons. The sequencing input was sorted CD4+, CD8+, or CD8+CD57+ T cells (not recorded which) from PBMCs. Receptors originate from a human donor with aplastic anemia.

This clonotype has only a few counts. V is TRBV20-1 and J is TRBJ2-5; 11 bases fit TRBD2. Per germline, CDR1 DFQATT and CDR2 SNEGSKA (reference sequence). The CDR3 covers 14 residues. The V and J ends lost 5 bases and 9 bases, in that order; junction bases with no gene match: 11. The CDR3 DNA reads TGCAGTGCTTTAGCGGGGGGGCCCTACAGCCCCCAGTACTTC. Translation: CSALAGGPYSPQYF.

The DNA for the CDR3 is TGTGCCACCTCCCGGGACAGCAATTACAATGAGCAGTTCTTC. It codes for CATSRDSNYNEQFF. The J gene is TRBJ2-1, the V gene TRBV19, with 7 nucleotides matching TRBD1. The V and J ends lost 10 bases and 4 bases, in that order; junction bases with no gene match: 10. The CDR3 runs to 14 residues. Germline lookup yields CDR1 LNHDA and CDR2 SQIVND (reference sequence).

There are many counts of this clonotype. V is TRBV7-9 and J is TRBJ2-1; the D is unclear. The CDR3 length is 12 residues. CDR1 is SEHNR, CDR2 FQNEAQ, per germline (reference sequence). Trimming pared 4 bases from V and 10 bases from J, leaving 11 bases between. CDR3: CASSSPVWEQFF. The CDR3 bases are TGTGCCAGCAGCTCTCCCGTTTGGGAGCAGTTCTTC.

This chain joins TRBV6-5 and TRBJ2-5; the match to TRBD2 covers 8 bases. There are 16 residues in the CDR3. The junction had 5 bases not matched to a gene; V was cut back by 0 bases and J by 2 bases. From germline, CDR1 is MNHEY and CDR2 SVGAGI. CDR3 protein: CASSYSLTSAQETQYF. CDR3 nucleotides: TGTGCCAGCAGTTACTCTCTGACTAGCGCGCAAGAGACCCAGTACTTC.

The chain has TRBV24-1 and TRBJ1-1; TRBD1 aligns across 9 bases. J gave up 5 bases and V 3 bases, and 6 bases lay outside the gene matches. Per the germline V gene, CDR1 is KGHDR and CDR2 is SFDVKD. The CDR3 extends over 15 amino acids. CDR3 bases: TGTGCCACCAGTGATGAGGGACAGGGCGAGACTGAAGCTTTCTTT. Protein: CATSDEGQGETEAFF.

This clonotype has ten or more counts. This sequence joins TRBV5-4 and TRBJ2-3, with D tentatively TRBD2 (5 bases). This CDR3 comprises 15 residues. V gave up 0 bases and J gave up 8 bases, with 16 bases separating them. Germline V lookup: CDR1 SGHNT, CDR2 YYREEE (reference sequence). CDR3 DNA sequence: TGTGCCAGCAGCTTGGTGGGATCCGTAGCGAGTACGCAGTATTTT. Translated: CASSLVGSVASTQYF.

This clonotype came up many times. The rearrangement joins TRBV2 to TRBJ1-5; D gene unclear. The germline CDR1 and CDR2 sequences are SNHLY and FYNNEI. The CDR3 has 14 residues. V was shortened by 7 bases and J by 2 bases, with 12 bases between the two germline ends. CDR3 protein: CASTGKAGNQPQHF. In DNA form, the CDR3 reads TGTGCCAGCACGGGGAAAGCGGGCAATCAGCCCCAGCATTTT. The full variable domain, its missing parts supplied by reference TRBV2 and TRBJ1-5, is EPEVTQTPSHQVTQMGQEVILRCVPISNHLYFYWYRQILGQKVEFLVSFYNNEISEKSEIFDDQFSVERPDGSNFTLKIRSTKLEDSAMYFCASTGKAGNQPQHFGDGTRLSIL.

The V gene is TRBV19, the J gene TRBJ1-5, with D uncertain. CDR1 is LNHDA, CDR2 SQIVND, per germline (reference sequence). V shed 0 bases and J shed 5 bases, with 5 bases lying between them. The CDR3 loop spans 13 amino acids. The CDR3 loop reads CASSIEPYQPQHF. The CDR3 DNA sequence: TGTGCCAGTAGTATAGAACCCTATCAGCCCCAGCATTTT.

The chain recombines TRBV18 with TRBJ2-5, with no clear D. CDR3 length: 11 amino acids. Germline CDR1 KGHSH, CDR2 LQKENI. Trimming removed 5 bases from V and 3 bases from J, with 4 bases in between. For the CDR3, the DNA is TGTGCCAGCTCATGGGAAGAGACCCAGTACTTC. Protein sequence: CASSWEETQYF.

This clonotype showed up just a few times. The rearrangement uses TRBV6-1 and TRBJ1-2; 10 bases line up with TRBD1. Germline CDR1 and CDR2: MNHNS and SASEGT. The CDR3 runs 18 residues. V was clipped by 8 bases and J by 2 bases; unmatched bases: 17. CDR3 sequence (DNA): TGTGCCAGCGGGTCTGACAGGGGGCATGGGCACGGCAACTATGGCTACACCTTC. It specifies CASGSDRGHGHGNYGYTF.

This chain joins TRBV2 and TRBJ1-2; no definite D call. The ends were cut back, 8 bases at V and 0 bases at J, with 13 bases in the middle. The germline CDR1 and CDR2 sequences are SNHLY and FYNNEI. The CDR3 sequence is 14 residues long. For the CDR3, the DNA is TGTGCCAGCCAAACTTACGGCGCTAACTATGGCTACACCTTC. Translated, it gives CASQTYGANYGYTF.

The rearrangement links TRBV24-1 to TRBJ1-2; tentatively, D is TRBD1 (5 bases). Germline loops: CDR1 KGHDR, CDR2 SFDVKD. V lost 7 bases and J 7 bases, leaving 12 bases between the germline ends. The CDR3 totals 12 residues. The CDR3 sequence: CATSSQGVGYTF. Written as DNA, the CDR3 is TGTGCCACCAGCTCGCAGGGAGTTGGCTACACCTTC.

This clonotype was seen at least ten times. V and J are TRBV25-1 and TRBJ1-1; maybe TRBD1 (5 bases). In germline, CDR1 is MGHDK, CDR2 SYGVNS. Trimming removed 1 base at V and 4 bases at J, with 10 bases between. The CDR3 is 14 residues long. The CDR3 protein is CASSESTALTEAFF. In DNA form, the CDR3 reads TGTGCCAGCAGTGAATCGACAGCCCTCACTGAAGCTTTCTTT.

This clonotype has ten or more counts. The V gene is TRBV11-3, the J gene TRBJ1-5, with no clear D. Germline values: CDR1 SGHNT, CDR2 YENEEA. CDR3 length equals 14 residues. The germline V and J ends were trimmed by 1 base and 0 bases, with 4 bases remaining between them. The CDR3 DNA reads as TGTGCCAGCAGCTTAGGGTCTAGCAATCAGCCCCAGCATTTT. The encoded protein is CASSLGSSNQPQHF.

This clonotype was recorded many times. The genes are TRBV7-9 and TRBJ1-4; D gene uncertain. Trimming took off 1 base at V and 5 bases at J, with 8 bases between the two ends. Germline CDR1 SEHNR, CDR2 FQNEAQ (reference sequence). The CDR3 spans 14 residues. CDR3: CASSLGRLNEKLFF. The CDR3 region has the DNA TGTGCCAGCAGCTTAGGGCGGCTGAATGAAAAACTGTTTTTT.

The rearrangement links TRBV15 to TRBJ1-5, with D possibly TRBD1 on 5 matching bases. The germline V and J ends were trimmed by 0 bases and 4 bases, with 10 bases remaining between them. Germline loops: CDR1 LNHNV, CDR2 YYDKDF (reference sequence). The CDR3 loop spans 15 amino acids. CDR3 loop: CATSRDDSPNQPQHF. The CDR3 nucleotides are TGTGCCACCAGCAGAGACGACAGTCCAAATCAGCCCCAGCATTTT.

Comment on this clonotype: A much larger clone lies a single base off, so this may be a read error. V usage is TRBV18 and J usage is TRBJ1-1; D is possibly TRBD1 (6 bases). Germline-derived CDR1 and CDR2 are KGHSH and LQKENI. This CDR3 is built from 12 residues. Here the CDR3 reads CVSSPRTAEAFF. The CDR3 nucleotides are TGTGTCAGCTCACCAAGGACAGCCGAAGCTTTCTTT.

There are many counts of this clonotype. The CDR3 here is CASSPGGGTYNSPLHF. For the CDR3, the DNA is TGTGCCAGCAGCCCTGGCGGGGGTACCTATAATTCACCCCTCCACTTT. The chain links TRBV6-1 to TRBJ1-6; maybe TRBD1 (5 bases). In germline, CDR1 is MNHNS, CDR2 SASEGT. The V end lost 6 bases, the J end lost 2 bases, and 14 bases lay between the germline ends. The CDR3 has 16 amino acids.

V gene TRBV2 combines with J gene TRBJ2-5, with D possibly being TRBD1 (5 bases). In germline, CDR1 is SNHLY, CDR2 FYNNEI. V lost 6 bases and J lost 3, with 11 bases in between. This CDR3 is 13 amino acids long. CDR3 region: CASSRLGEETQYF. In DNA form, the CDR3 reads TGTGCCAGCAGCCGTCTAGGGGAAGAGACCCAGTACTTC.

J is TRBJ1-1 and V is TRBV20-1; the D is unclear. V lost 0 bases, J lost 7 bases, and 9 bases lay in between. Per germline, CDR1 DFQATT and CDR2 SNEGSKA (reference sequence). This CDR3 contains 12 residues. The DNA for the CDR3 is TGCAGTGCTAGAGAAGGTAGAATTGAAGCTTTCTTT. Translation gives CSAREGRIEAFF.

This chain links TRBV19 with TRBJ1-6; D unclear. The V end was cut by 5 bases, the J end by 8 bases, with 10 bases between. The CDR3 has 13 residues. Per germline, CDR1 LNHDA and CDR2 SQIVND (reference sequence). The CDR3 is CASSPGTHSPLHF. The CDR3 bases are TGTGCCAGTAGTCCAGGAACTCATTCACCCCTCCACTTT.

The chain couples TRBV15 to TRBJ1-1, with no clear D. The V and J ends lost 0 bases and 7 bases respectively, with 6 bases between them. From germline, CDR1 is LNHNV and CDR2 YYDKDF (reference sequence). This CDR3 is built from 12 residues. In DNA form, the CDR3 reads TGTGCCACCAGCAGAGACACTTATGAAGCTTTCTTT. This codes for CATSRDTYEAFF.

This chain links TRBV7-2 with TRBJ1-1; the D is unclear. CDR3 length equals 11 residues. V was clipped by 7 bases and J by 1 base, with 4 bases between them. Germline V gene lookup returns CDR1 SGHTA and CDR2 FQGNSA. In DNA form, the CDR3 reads TGTGCCAGCACTGAGAACACTGAAGCTTTCTTT. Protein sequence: CASTENTEAFF. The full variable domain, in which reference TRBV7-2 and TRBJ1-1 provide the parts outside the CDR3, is GAGVSQSPSNKVTEKGKDVELRCDPISGHTALYWYRQSLGQGLEFLIYFQGNSAPDKSGLPSDRFSAERTGGSVSTLTIQRTQQEDSAVYLCASTENTEAFFGQGTRLTVV.

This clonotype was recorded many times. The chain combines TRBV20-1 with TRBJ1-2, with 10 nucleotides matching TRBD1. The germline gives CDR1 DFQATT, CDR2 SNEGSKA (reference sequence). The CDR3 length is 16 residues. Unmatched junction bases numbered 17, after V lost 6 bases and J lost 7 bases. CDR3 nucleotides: TGCAGTGCCAAAGAGCTTAAGACAGGGGGCTGGGGTGGCTACACCTTC. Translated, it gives CSAKELKTGGWGGYTF.

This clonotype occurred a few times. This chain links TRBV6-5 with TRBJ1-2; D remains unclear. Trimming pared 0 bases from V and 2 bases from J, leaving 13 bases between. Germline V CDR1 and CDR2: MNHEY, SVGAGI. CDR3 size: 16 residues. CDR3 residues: CASSYSVVGSNYGYTF. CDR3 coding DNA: TGTGCCAGCAGTTACTCGGTTGTGGGTTCCAACTATGGCTACACCTTC.

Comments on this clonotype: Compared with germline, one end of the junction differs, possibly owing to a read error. CDR3 sequence reads: CASRDSRANTEAIF. The CDR3 DNA reads as TGTGCCAGCAGAGATTCGAGGGCGAACACTGAAGCTATCTTT. J is TRBJ1-1 and V is TRBV2, with D unclear. Germline loops: CDR1 SNHLY, CDR2 FYNNEI. CDR3 length: 14 residues.

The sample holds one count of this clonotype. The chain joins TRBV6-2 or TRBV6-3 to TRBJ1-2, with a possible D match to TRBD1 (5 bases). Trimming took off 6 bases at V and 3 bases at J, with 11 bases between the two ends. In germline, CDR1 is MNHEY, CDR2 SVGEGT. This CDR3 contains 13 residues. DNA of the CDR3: TGTGCCAGCAGCCAGGGACGATACTATGGCTACACCTTC. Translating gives CASSQGRYYGYTF.

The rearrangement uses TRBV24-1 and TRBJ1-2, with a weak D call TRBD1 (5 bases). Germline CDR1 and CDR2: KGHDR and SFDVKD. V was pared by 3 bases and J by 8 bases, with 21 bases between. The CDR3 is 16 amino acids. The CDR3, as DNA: TGTGCCACCAGTGATCCGGTGGATGTAGGGGTAGGGGGCTACACCTTC. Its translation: CATSDPVDVGVGGYTF.

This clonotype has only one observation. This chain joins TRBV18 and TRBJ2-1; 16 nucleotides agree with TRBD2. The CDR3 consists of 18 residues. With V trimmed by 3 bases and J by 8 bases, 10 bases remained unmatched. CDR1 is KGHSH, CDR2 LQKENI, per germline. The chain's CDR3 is CASSPGLAGGPTYDEQFF. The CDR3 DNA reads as TGTGCCAGCTCACCGGGACTAGCGGGGGGGCCTACTTATGATGAGCAGTTCTTC.

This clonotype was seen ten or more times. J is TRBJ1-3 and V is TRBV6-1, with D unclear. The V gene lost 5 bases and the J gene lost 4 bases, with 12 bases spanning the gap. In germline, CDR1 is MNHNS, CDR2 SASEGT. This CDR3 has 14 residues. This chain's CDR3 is CASSPREGGNTIYF. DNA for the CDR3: TGTGCCAGCAGTCCCCGTGAAGGGGGAAACACCATATATTTT.